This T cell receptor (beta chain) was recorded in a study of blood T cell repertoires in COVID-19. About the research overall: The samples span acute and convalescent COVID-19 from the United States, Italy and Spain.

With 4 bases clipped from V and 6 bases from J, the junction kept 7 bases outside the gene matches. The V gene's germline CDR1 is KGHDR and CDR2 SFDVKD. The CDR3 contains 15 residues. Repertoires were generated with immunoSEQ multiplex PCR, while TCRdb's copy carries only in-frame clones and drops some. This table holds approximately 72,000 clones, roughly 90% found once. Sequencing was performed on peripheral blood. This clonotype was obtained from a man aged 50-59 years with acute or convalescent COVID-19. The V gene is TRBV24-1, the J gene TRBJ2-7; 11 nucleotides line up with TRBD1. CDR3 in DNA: TGTGCCACCAGTGACCCGGGACAGGGGGATCTCGAGCAGTACTTC. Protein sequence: CATSDPGQGDLEQYF.